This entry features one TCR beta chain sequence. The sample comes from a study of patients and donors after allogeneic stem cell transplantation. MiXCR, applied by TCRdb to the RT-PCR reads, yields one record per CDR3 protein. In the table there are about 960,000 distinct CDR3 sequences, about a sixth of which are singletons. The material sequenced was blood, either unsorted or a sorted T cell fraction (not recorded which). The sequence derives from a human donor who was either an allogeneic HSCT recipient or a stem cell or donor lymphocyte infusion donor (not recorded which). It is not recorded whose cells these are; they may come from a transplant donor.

CDR3 sequence (DNA): TGTGCCAGCAGCCAAAATACACAGAATCAGCCCCAGCATTTT. It yields the protein CASSQNTQNQPQHF. This chain links TRBV4-2 with TRBJ1-5; no clear D gene. V lost 2 bases, J lost 4 bases, and 9 bases lay in between. The CDR3 length is 14 residues. The germline V gene has CDR1 LGHNA and CDR2 YNFKEQ.